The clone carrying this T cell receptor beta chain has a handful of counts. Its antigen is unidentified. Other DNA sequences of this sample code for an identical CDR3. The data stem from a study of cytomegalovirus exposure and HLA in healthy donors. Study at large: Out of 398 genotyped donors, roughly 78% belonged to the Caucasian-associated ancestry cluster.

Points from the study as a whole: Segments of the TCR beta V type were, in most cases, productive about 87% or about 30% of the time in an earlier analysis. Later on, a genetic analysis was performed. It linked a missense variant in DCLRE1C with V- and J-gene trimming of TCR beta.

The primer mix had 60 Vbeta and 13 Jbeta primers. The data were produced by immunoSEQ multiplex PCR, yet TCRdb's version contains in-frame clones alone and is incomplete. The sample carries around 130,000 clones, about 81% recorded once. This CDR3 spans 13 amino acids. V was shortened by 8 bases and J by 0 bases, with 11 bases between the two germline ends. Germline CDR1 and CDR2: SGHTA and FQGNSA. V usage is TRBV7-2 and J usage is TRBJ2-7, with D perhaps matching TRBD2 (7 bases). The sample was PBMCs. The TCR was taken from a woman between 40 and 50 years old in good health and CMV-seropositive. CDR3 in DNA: TGTGCCAGCGAGGGGGGGATCTCCTACGAGCAGTACTTC. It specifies CASEGGISYEQYF. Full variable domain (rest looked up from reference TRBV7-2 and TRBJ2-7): GAGVSQSPSNKVTEKGKDVELRCDPISGHTALYWYRQSLGQGLEFLIYFQGNSAPDKSGLPSDRFSAERTGGSVSTLTIQRTQQEDSAVYLCASEGGISYEQYFGPGTRLTVT.